The clone carrying this T cell receptor beta chain showed up just a few times. Its matching antigen is unknown. Germline is not matched at one junction end, which may reflect a read error. The time point was: pre-treatment baseline. One draw preceded checkpoint blockade; another followed its first cycle at week 3. Each bulk PBMC sample had about 330 ng DNA loaded. This table comes from immunoSEQ multiplex PCR, and its TCRdb copy is limited to in-frame clones, with some not included. The table has more than 8,500 clones, 65% to 90% seen once. This sample stems from a study of blood T cell dynamics during melanoma immunotherapy. On the study more broadly: First-line therapy was either pembrolizumab or nivolumab with ipilimumab for metastatic melanoma.

General study results and limits: PBMC repertoires of eventual disease-control patients split at W3 into clonality or diversity gains.

The receptor comes from a human donor with melanoma. The material was blood, obtained from a patient treated with checkpoint blockade.

CDR3 DNA: TGTGCCAGCCGACTCCAGCACAGGGACCCCTTC. Its protein product is CASRLQHRDPF. V is TRBV2 and J is TRBJ1-2; perhaps TRBD1 as D (6 bases). This CDR3 comprises 11 residues. Per germline, CDR1 SNHLY and CDR2 FYNNEI.